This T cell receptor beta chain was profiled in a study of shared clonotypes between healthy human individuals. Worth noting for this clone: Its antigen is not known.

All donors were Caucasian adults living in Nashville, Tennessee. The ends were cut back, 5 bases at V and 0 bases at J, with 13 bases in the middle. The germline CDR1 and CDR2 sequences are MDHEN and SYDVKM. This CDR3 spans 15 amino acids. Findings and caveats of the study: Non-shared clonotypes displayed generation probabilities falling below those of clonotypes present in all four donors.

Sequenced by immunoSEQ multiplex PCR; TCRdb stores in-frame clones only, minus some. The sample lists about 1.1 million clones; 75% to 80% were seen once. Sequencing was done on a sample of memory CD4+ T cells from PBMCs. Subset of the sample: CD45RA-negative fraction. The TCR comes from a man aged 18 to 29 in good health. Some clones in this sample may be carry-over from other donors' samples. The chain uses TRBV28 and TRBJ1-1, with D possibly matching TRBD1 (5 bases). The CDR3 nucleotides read TGTGCCAGCAGTCCAGCCCAGGGACTGAACACTGAAGCTTTCTTT. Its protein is CASSPAQGLNTEAFF.